In its sample, the clone carrying this T cell receptor (beta chain) was seen many times. Germline lookup yields CDR1 MNHNS and CDR2 SASEGT. The ends were cut back, 3 bases at V and 4 bases at J, with 9 bases in the middle. This CDR3 has 13 amino acids. A sample-barcoded 5' primer and a J-beta primer mix were used in a second PCR of roughly 7 to 11 cycles. Every cDNA was tagged by a template-switch adaptor with 12 random nucleotides. MiXCR, applied by TCRdb to the 5' RACE reads, yields one record per CDR3 protein. Among over a million distinct CDR3 sequences, under 30% were seen once, and the ten largest hold less than 0.85%. The sample is drawn from a study of blood T cells in healthy people across ages. Another study also made use of these data, one on T cells of mothers and their children.

The sequence was obtained from a girl aged 2-10 years in good health. The sample taken for sequencing was blood. The J gene is TRBJ2-5, the V gene TRBV6-1; D gene uncertain. The CDR3 spells CASSEPLRETQYF. CDR3 DNA sequence: TGTGCCAGCAGTGAGCCACTGCGAGAGACCCAGTACTTC.